This is a list of T cell receptor beta chains from one sample in a study of blood T cell repertoires in COVID-19. Clones were read by immunoSEQ multiplex PCR, and TCRdb kept only the in-frame ones, dropping some. The sample holds 350,000 to 550,000 clones; about 85% are singletons and the top ten take roughly 2%. Sample: PBMCs or T cells enriched from blood (not recorded which). These receptors came from a woman aged 18-29 years with acute COVID-19. Each CDR3 is given with its conserved first and last residue. The D gene is left open where the match is weak. Size values are once, few and many counts, or a class for expanded clones, and some rows have none.

d_call	v_call	clone_size	j_call	cdr3_aa	cdr3_nt
TRBD1	TRBV29-1	-	TRBJ2-7	CSVGSRPRGQSYEQYF	TGCAGCGTTGGCTCAAGGCCCAGGGGGCAAAGCTACGAGCAGTACTTC
-	TRBV2	-	TRBJ1-6	CASSRDISSYNSPLHF	TGTGCCAGCAGTAGGGACATTAGCTCCTATAATTCACCCCTCCACTTT
TRBD2	TRBV30	-	TRBJ2-2	CAWSSRPGTSGRHTGELFF	TGTGCCTGGAGTTCACGTCCCGGGACTAGCGGGAGGCACACCGGGGAGCTGTTTTTT
TRBD2	TRBV7-2	once	TRBJ2-3	CASSLPFRLAGGPVDTQYF	TGTGCCAGCAGCTTACCCTTTCGACTAGCGGGAGGGCCGGTAGATACGCAGTATTTT
-	TRBV7-3	-	TRBJ1-1	CASSFQNTEAFF	TGTGCCAGCAGCTTTCAGAACACTGAAGCTTTCTTT
TRBD1	TRBV29-1	-	TRBJ2-4	CSGGGQRNIQYF	TGCAGCGGAGGGGGACAGAGAAACATTCAGTACTTC
-	TRBV5-1	-	TRBJ1-6	CASSGGAHTNSPLHF	TGCGCCAGCAGCGGGGGGGCCCACACGAATTCACCCCTCCACTTT
TRBD1	TRBV14	-	TRBJ1-2	CASSWGQGEAYGYTF	TGTGCCAGCAGCTGGGGACAGGGAGAGGCCTATGGCTACACCTTC
-	TRBV7-9	-	TRBJ2-2	CASSFTRTGELFF	TGTGCCAGCAGCTTTACACGCACCGGGGAGCTGTTTTTT
TRBD1	TRBV13	-	TRBJ2-2	CASSPEGGQANTGELFF	TGTGCCAGCAGCCCCGAAGGGGGACAGGCTAACACCGGGGAGCTGTTTTTT
TRBD1	TRBV7-9	-	TRBJ2-3	CASSLKGADTQYF	TGTGCCAGCAGCTTAAAGGGGGCCGATACGCAGTATTTT
-	TRBV19	-	TRBJ2-1	CASRGSGVAGEQFF	TGTGCCAGTAGAGGATCGGGAGTTGCGGGTGAGCAGTTCTTC
TRBD2	TRBV9	-	TRBJ2-1	CASSVSGGDRGQFF	TGTGCCAGCAGCGTTTCGGGGGGAGATCGAGGGCAGTTCTTC
TRBD2	TRBV14	-	TRBJ2-7	CASSQGLAGDSQQYF	TGTGCCAGCAGCCAAGGACTAGCGGGAGATTCCCAGCAGTACTTC
TRBD1	TRBV28	-	TRBJ1-2	CASSLVHPTGQGFNYGYTF	TGTGCCAGCAGTTTGGTCCATCCTACGGGACAGGGTTTTAACTATGGCTACACCTTC
TRBD1	TRBV13	-	TRBJ2-1	CASSLRRTGSNEQFF	TGTGCCAGCAGCTTAAGAAGGACAGGGTCAAATGAGCAGTTCTTC
-	TRBV27	-	TRBJ2-7	CASSGSPFYEQYF	TGTGCCAGTTCAGGGTCGCCCTTCTACGAGCAGTACTTC
TRBD1	TRBV11-2	-	TRBJ2-7	CASSLGGGQGRWVYEQYF	TGTGCCAGCAGCTTAGGAGGGGGACAGGGTAGATGGGTCTACGAGCAGTACTTC
-	TRBV11-2	once	TRBJ1-6	CASSAPTGYNSPLHF	TGTGCCAGCAGCGCCCCTACAGGGTATAATTCACCCCTCCACTTT
-	TRBV5-1	-	TRBJ1-4	CASSLTTRGSTNEKLFF	TGCGCCAGCAGCTTGACTACCAGGGGATCGACTAATGAAAAACTGTTTTTT
TRBD1	TRBV4-1	-	TRBJ1-3	CASSHATGAGNTIYF	TGCGCCAGCAGCCATGCGACAGGGGCGGGAAACACCATATATTTT
TRBD1	TRBV19	-	TRBJ1-5	CATATGGRQPQHF	TGTGCCACCGCGACAGGGGGCCGGCAGCCCCAGCATTTT
TRBD1	TRBV27	-	TRBJ1-2	CASSLFTGGGYGYTF	TGTGCCAGCAGTTTATTTACAGGGGGAGGCTATGGCTACACCTTC
TRBD2	TRBV19	-	TRBJ2-7	CASCDLAGGSYEQYF	TGTGCCAGTTGCGACCTAGCGGGAGGCTCCTACGAGCAGTACTTC
TRBD1	TRBV5-4	-	TRBJ1-2	CASTPGTEYGYTF	TGTGCCAGCACCCCCGGGACAGAATATGGCTACACCTTC
-	TRBV2	once	TRBJ1-4	CASAGTVAIEKLFF	TGTGCCAGCGCGGGGACTGTTGCGATTGAAAAACTGTTTTTT
-	TRBV6-1	-	TRBJ1-5	CASSDWQGYSNQPQHF	TGTGCCAGCAGTGACTGGCAGGGCTATAGCAATCAGCCCCAGCATTTT
-	TRBV21-1	few	TRBJ1-5	CASSKSPVHDAVEYNQPQHF	TGTGCCAGCAGCAAATCTCCCGTCCATGATGCGGTAGAATACAATCAGCCCCAGCATTTT
TRBD1	TRBV3-1/TRBV3-2	-	TRBJ2-5	CASSQVQGALGRSQETQYF	TGTGCCAGCAGCCAAGTTCAGGGGGCGCTTGGAAGAAGCCAAGAGACCCAGTACTTC
TRBD2	TRBV6-2/TRBV6-3	-	TRBJ2-5	CASSYVSSGRETQYF	TGTGCCAGCAGTTACGTCAGTAGCGGGCGAGAGACCCAGTACTTC
TRBD1	TRBV4-3	few	TRBJ1-6	CASSQQSGTGKFTYNSPLHF	TGCGCCAGCAGCCAACAATCCGGGACAGGGAAGTTTACCTATAATTCACCCCTCCACTTT
-	TRBV27	-	TRBJ2-5	CASSPPPPQETQYF	TGTGCCAGCAGTCCACCCCCCCCACAGGAGACCCAGTACTTC
-	TRBV21-1	-	TRBJ2-4	CASSTKLAGGYGKNIQYF	TGTGCCAGCAGCACGAAACTAGCGGGAGGGTATGGCAAAAACATTCAGTACTTC
TRBD1	TRBV5-4	-	TRBJ2-1	CASSLTGDSYNEQFF	TGTGCCAGCAGCTTAACAGGGGACTCCTACAATGAGCAGTTCTTC
TRBD1	TRBV5-1	-	TRBJ2-5	CASGPGQGLETQYF	TGCGCCAGCGGGCCGGGACAGGGGTTAGAGACCCAGTACTTC
TRBD1	TRBV28	few	TRBJ1-5	CASRSTGYQPQHF	TGTGCCAGCAGGTCGACAGGGTACCAGCCCCAGCATTTT
-	TRBV28	-	TRBJ2-1	CASSTLRGLSEQFF	TGTGCCAGCAGTACCCTCCGGGGTCTGAGTGAGCAGTTCTTC
-	TRBV2	-	TRBJ1-1	CASSDKNMYTEAFF	TGTGCCAGCAGTGACAAAAACATGTACACTGAAGCTTTCTTT
-	TRBV5-1	-	TRBJ1-2	CASSPNRAFDYGYTF	TGCGCCAGCAGCCCAAACAGGGCTTTCGACTATGGCTACACCTTC
-	TRBV1	-	TRBJ2-5	CTGTGQYIEETQYF	TGCACCGGCACGGGACAGTATATAGAAGAGACCCAGTACTTC
-	TRBV29-1	-	TRBJ1-4	CSVGRGNNEKLFF	TGCAGCGTTGGAAGGGGAAATAATGAAAAACTGTTTTTT